The rows below give T cell receptor beta chains drawn from one sample of a study of cytomegalovirus exposure and HLA in healthy donors. The repertoire was sequenced with immunoSEQ multiplex PCR; TCRdb's copy has only in-frame clones and lacks some. The listing contains over 70,000 clones. The specimen was PBMCs. These receptors were collected from a woman between 40 and 50 years old in good health and CMV-seropositive. The CDR3 runs from the conserved cysteine through the conserved F or W. A D gene is named only where the DNA matches it firmly.

>TRBJ1-1|-|TRBV19
CASSIGGATEAFF
TGTGCCAGTAGTATCGGGGGGGCCACTGAAGCTTTCTTT
>TRBJ2-3|-|TRBV5-1
CASSGDRDNSRNTQYF
TGCGCCAGCAGCGGGGACCGGGACAACTCGAGGAATACGCAGTATTTT
>TRBJ1-5|-|TRBV2
CASSVTGMGEDQPQHF
TGTGCCAGCAGCGTTACAGGGATGGGAGAGGATCAGCCCCAGCATTTT
>TRBJ2-3|-|TRBV5-4
CASSLALGGIRTDTQYF
TGTGCCAGCAGCTTGGCATTAGGAGGGATCCGCACAGATACGCAGTATTTT
>TRBJ2-7|TRBD2|TRBV2
CASSEIAGGRGEQYF
TGTGCCAGCAGTGAAATAGCGGGAGGGCGGGGCGAGCAGTACTTC
>TRBJ2-7|-|TRBV9
CASSVDGGANEQYF
TGTGCCAGCAGCGTAGATGGGGGCGCCAACGAGCAGTACTTC
>TRBJ1-5|-|TRBV4-1
CASSQEQGNQPQHF
TGCGCCAGCAGCCAAGAACAGGGTAATCAGCCCCAGCATTTT
>TRBJ1-2|TRBD1|TRBV11-2
CASSLGGSWTGWASYGYTF
TGTGCCAGCAGCTTAGGTGGGAGTTGGACAGGCTGGGCTAGCTATGGCTACACCTTC
>TRBJ2-5|TRBD2|TRBV15
CATEPSGRDETQYF
TGTGCCACCGAACCTAGCGGGAGGGATGAGACCCAGTACTTC
>TRBJ1-4|-|TRBV5-6
CASSLPTGRGEKLFF
TGTGCCAGCAGCTTGCCAACGGGACGGGGGGAAAAACTGTTTTTT
>TRBJ1-6|-|TRBV7-3
CASSLGSPRNSPLHF
TGTGCCAGCAGCTTAGGGAGTCCAAGAAATTCACCCCTCCACTTT
>TRBJ2-3|-|TRBV6-6
CASSYGDSYFTDTQYF
TGTGCCAGCAGTTACGGAGACAGCTATTTCACAGATACGCAGTATTTT
>TRBJ1-1|-|TRBV6-5
CASRTFAAPATEAFF
TGTGCCAGCAGGACCTTTGCGGCCCCGGCGACTGAAGCTTTCTTT
>TRBJ1-1|-|TRBV7-9
CASSLETPNTEAFF
TGTGCCAGCAGCTTAGAGACACCGAACACTGAAGCTTTCTTT
>TRBJ1-2|-|TRBV4-3
CASSQDWGRVVSGYTF
TGCGCCAGCAGCCAAGATTGGGGCAGGGTCGTAAGTGGCTACACCTTC
>TRBJ2-7|-|TRBV21-1
CASSKEVQESYEQYF
TGTGCCAGCAGCAAAGAAGTACAGGAATCCTACGAGCAGTACTTC
>TRBJ2-2|TRBD2|TRBV7-9
CASSLGQYSSGGSGELFF
TGTGCCAGCAGCTTAGGACAGTACTCTAGCGGGGGCTCCGGGGAGCTGTTTTTT